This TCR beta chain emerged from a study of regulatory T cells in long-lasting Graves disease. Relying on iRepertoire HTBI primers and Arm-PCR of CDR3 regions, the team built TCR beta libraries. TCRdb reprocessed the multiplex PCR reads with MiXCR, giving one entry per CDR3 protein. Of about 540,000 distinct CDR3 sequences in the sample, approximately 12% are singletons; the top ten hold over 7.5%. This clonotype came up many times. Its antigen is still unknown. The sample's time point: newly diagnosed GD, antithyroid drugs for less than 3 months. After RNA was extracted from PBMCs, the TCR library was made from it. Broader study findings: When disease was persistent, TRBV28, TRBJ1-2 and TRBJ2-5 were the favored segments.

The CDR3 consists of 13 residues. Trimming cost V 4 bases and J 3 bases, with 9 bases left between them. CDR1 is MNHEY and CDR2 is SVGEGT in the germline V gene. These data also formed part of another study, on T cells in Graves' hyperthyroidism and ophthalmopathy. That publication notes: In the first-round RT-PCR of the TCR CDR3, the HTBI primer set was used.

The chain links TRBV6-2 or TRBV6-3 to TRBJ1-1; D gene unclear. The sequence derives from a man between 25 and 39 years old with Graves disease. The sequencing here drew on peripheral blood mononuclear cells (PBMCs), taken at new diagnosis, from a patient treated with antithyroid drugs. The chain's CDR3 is CASSSRRDTEAFF. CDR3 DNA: TGTGCCAGCAGTTCCAGACGGGACACTGAAGCTTTCTTT.